Below are 26 T cell receptor beta chains sequenced from a single sample in a study of vaccination and CD4 T cells after COVID-19 (dated by TCRdb to about 2022). Taken with the paper, the label for treatment or condition translates to: roughly nine-day PBMC culture with coronavirus spike peptide pools or control peptides (ViraFEST assay). The antigens for these receptors are not known. The library was prepared using PCR. The reads were generated on an Illumina iSeq 100. At the Johns Hopkins FTIC core, DNA from the cultured CD4+ T cells underwent TCR sequencing with the Oncomine TCR Beta short-read assay. TCRdb itself trimmed the public reads at Q25 with fastp, ran MiXCR and retained productive beta chains. Rows with a matching CDR3 protein are joined into one entry that keeps the most common DNA and genes. The sample table lists 20,000 or so distinct CDR3 sequences, around 40% of them with a count of one. The top ten constitute under 10% of the sample.

Sequenced here: CD4+ T cells from blood, cultured in vitro, sampled after SARS-CoV-2 vaccination. The receptors were gathered from a human donor who had recovered from COVID-19.

This clonotype showed up just a few times. The gene calls are TRBV12-3 or TRBV12-4 and TRBJ1-5; 7 positions agree with TRBD1. V lost 4 bases and J lost 2; bases outside the gene matches: 2. The CDR3 length is 14 residues. The CDR3 bases are TGTGCCAGCAGTTCAGACAGGGGCAATCAGCCCCAGCATTTT. Amino acids: CASSSDRGNQPQHF.

The genes are TRBV6-1 and TRBJ1-1; 8 nucleotides match TRBD1. Germline loops: CDR1 MNHNS, CDR2 SASEGT. Trimming took 0 bases from V and 4 from J; bases not matched to a gene: 4. CDR3 length: 15 amino acids. The CDR3 protein is CASSEARTGGTEAFF. The CDR3 region has the DNA TGTGCCAGCAGTGAAGCACGCACAGGGGGCACTGAAGCTTTCTTT.

This clonotype was detected only a few times. The rearrangement joins TRBV20-1 to TRBJ2-5, with 12 positions matching TRBD1. V lost 3 bases to trimming and J lost 5 bases; unmatched junction nucleotides: 4. The CDR3 runs to 14 residues. Per germline, CDR1 DFQATT and CDR2 SNEGSKA (reference sequence). CDR3 residues: CSASRGQGAETQYF. The CDR3 DNA reads as TGCAGTGCTAGCCGGGGACAGGGGGCCGAGACCCAGTACTTC.

The genes are TRBV27 and TRBJ2-5; 9 bases align to TRBD1. This CDR3 contains 15 residues. CDR1 and CDR2 (germline): MNHEY, SMNVEV (reference sequence). Trimming at V came to 4 bases and at J to 2 bases, leaving 5 bases not matched to a gene. The chain's CDR3 is CASSSQGARQETQYF. For the CDR3, the DNA is TGTGCCAGCAGTTCACAGGGGGCGAGGCAAGAGACCCAGTACTTC.

The gene calls are TRBV11-2 and TRBJ2-7, with 7 nucleotides matching TRBD1. Germline trimming cut 3 bases from V and 0 bases from J; bases unmatched to any gene: 8. The CDR3 length is 16 residues. The V gene's germline CDR1 is SGHAT and CDR2 FQNNGV. The CDR3 loop is CASSLGDSRISYEQYF. Here the CDR3 DNA reads TGTGCCAGCAGCTTGGGGGACAGCCGGATCTCCTACGAGCAGTACTTC.

Only a few counts were recorded for this clonotype. The chain links TRBV20-1 to TRBJ1-1, with D possibly matching TRBD1 (6 bases). V shed 0 bases and J shed 1 base, with 12 bases lying between them. This CDR3 has 15 residues. From germline, CDR1 is DFQATT and CDR2 SNEGSKA (reference sequence). This CDR3 is CSARDIRGQNTEAFF. Here the CDR3 DNA reads TGCAGTGCTAGAGATATCCGGGGGCAGAACACTGAAGCTTTCTTT.

CDR3 residues: CASSFGQNTRGDYGYTF. For the CDR3, the DNA is TGTGCCAGCAGCTTCGGCCAGAACACAAGGGGGGACTATGGCTACACCTTC. The J gene is TRBJ1-2, the V gene TRBV5-4; TRBD1 might be the D (6 bases). The CDR3 length is 17 residues. Germline loops: CDR1 SGHNT, CDR2 YYREEE (reference sequence). The ends were cut back, 2 bases at V and 3 bases at J, with 20 bases in the middle.

The chain recombines TRBV28 with TRBJ1-1; D call uncertain. Germline-derived CDR1 and CDR2 are MDHEN and SYDVKM. V lost 3 bases and J lost 10, with 12 bases in between. This CDR3 has 12 residues. CDR3 protein: CASSLPRRGAFF. CDR3 coding DNA: TGTGCCAGCAGTTTGCCCCGCCGGGGAGCTTTCTTT.

This chain joins TRBV7-2 and TRBJ2-3; 11 bases are shared with TRBD2. Trimming removed 1 base from V and 12 bases from J; junction bases left unmatched: 3. The CDR3 runs to 13 residues. Germline V lookup: CDR1 SGHTA, CDR2 FQGNSA. CDR3 nucleotides: TGTGCCAGCAGCTTAGACGGGACTAGCGGACAGTATTTT. It specifies CASSLDGTSGQYF.

This clonotype has just a few counts. This chain links TRBV7-2 with TRBJ2-3, with 7 nucleotides matching TRBD2. CDR1 and CDR2 (germline): SGHTA, FQGNSA. CDR3 size: 15 residues. Trimming took 10 bases from V and 1 from J; bases not matched to a gene: 11. The CDR3 loop reads CATAPGGARTDTQYF. The CDR3 DNA follows: TGTGCCACCGCGCCGGGAGGCGCCCGCACAGATACGCAGTATTTT.

J is TRBJ2-3 and V is TRBV11-3; either TRBD1 or TRBD2 may fit D (6 bases each). Germline loops: CDR1 SGHNT, CDR2 YENEEA. CDR3 length: 16 residues. Trimming removed 4 bases at V and 3 bases at J, with 17 bases between. CDR3 in DNA: TGTGCCAGCAGCTCCCGATTTAAGGGGGGAACAGATACGCAGTATTTT. It translates to CASSSRFKGGTDTQYF.

This clonotype was counted once. V and J are TRBV21-1 and TRBJ1-5; the table assigns TRBD1, which was not confirmed against the DNA. TRBV21-1 corresponds to a pseudogene. The CDR3 totals 12 residues. The CDR3 loop is CASIVQDQPQDF. CDR3 bases: TGTGCCAGCATCGTACAGGATCAGCCCCAGGATTTT.

This clonotype showed up just a few times. CDR3 sequence: CAGGSYNYGYTF. In DNA, the CDR3 is TGTGCCGGCGGGTCCTATAACTATGGCTACACCTTC. J is TRBJ1-2 and V is TRBV2, with D unresolved. The CDR3 runs to 12 residues. With 11 bases removed from V and 1 base from J, the gap between germline ends came to 11 bases. The germline V gene encodes CDR1 SNHLY and CDR2 FYNNEI.

The chain couples TRBV6-1 to TRBJ2-5, with unresolved D. V was pared by 6 bases and J by 1 base, with 9 bases between. CDR1 is MNHNS and CDR2 is SASEGT in the germline V gene. This CDR3 contains 13 residues. CDR3 in amino acids: CASSPSLQETQYF. CDR3 coding DNA: TGTGCCAGCAGCCCCAGCCTCCAAGAGACCCAGTACTTC.

V is TRBV11-3 and J is TRBJ2-3, with 7 bases aligning to TRBD2. The germline CDR1 and CDR2 sequences are SGHNT and YENEEA. J gave up 3 bases and V 6 bases, and 9 bases lay outside the gene matches. The CDR3 is 15 residues long. CDR3 protein: CASSYRGVDTDTQYF. In DNA form, the CDR3 reads TGTGCCAGCAGTTATCGGGGGGTCGATACAGATACGCAGTATTTT.

Only a few counts were recorded for this clonotype. The rearrangement links TRBV11-2 to TRBJ2-5, with 8 nucleotides matching TRBD2. V lost 1 base and J lost 5; bases outside the gene matches: 6. The length of the CDR3 is 15 residues. Germline CDR1 reads SGHAT; CDR2 reads FQNNGV. CDR3 sequence: CASSLARGAGETQYF. The DNA for the CDR3 is TGTGCCAGCAGCTTAGCGCGGGGGGCAGGGGAGACCCAGTACTTC.

V is TRBV28 and J is TRBJ2-7; D possibly corresponds to TRBD1 (7 bases). CDR1 is MDHEN, CDR2 SYDVKM, per germline. The CDR3 has 14 amino acids. V was shortened by 5 bases and J by 2 bases, with 13 bases between the two germline ends. The CDR3: CASSQGGLPYEQYF. CDR3 nucleotide sequence: TGTGCCAGCAGTCAGGGGGGCCTACCCTACGAGCAGTACTTC.

This chain joins TRBV27 and TRBJ1-5; 9 bases align to TRBD1. V shed 5 bases, J shed 2 bases, and the junction held 7 bases outside the gene matches. The CDR3 is 16 amino acids. Germline CDR1 MNHEY, CDR2 SMNVEV (reference sequence). In DNA, the CDR3 is TGTGCCAGCAGTCCCTATTGGGACAGGGGCAATCAGCCCCAGCATTTT. It codes for CASSPYWDRGNQPQHF.

This clonotype was counted between two and nine times. The chain uses TRBV6-1 and TRBJ1-1, with D perhaps TRBD1 (6 bases). Trimming stripped 6 bases from V and 0 bases from J, with 17 bases between. Germline values: CDR1 MNHNS, CDR2 SASEGT. This CDR3 has 16 residues. The CDR3 nucleotides read TGTGCCAGCAGCCAGGGCAGGGGACCCATGAACACTGAAGCTTTCTTT. Translated, it gives CASSQGRGPMNTEAFF.

This rearrangement joins TRBV12-3 or TRBV12-4 to TRBJ1-3; D might be TRBD1 (5 bases). The V gene lost 6 bases and the J gene lost 0 bases, with 6 bases spanning the gap. The CDR3 contains 13 residues. The CDR3 loop is CASRGPSGNTIYF. The CDR3 DNA is TGTGCCAGCAGGGGACCCTCTGGAAACACCATATATTTT.

This clonotype was detected only a few times. The chain combines TRBV30 with TRBJ1-5, with D perhaps matching TRBD1 (5 bases). Germline assignment: CDR1 GTSNPN and CDR2 SVGIG (reference sequence). CDR3 length equals 12 residues. V was clipped by 8 bases and J by 2 bases, with 10 bases between them. CDR3 loop: CAPSGRNQPQHF. For the CDR3, the DNA is TGTGCCCCTTCGGGACGCAATCAGCCCCAGCATTTT.

V and J are TRBV11-3 and TRBJ1-1; tentative D call: TRBD1 (5 bases). Trimming removed 7 bases from V and 3 bases from J, with 15 bases in between. Germline V lookup: CDR1 SGHNT, CDR2 YENEEA. The CDR3 runs 14 residues. CDR3 nucleotide sequence: TGTGCCAGCATAGCGTCTAGGGGTGACACTGAAGCTTTCTTT. Residues: CASIASRGDTEAFF.

This clonotype was seen a handful of times. The chain recombines TRBV6-1 with TRBJ1-2, with D uncertain. Between the trimmed V and J ends, which lost 3 bases and 0 bases, there was a span of 11 bases. The length of the CDR3 is 15 residues. Germline V gene sequence: CDR1 MNHNS, CDR2 SASEGT. The CDR3 sequence: CASSDATGANYGYTF. As DNA, the CDR3 is TGTGCCAGCAGTGACGCAACGGGAGCTAACTATGGCTACACCTTC.

The chain recombines TRBV6-1 with TRBJ2-1, with 10 nucleotides matching TRBD2. CDR1 is MNHNS and CDR2 is SASEGT in the germline V gene. The trim removed 6 bases at V and 7 bases at J, leaving 9 bases unmatched. The CDR3 loop spans 15 amino acids. The CDR3 spells CASSRSGGRPNEQFF. Here the CDR3 DNA reads TGTGCCAGCAGCCGTAGCGGGGGGCGACCTAATGAGCAGTTCTTC.

The chain recombines TRBV7-2 with TRBJ1-5; D remains ambiguous. The CDR3 runs to 13 residues. Germline V gene lookup returns CDR1 SGHTA and CDR2 FQGNSA. The V gene lost 1 base and the J gene lost 10 bases, with 11 bases spanning the gap. The CDR3 nucleotides are TGTGCCAGCAGCTTAGGCTGGGGAGGACCCCAGCATTTT. Residues: CASSLGWGGPQHF. Together with reference TRBV7-2 and TRBJ1-5, the CDR3 gives the full variable domain: GAGVSQSPSNKVTEKGKDVELRCDPISGHTALYWYRQSLGQGLEFLIYFQGNSAPDKSGLPSDRFSAERTGGSVSTLTIQRTQQEDSAVYLCASSLGWGGPQHFGDGTRLSIL.

The chain is built from TRBV5-1 and TRBJ1-1; D unclear. Deletions cut 1 base from V and 0 bases from J, with 7 bases between. Germline CDR1 SGHRS, CDR2 YFSETQ. The CDR3 runs 14 residues. CDR3 amino acids: CASSLYTMNTEAFF. The CDR3 DNA reads as TGCGCCAGCAGCTTGTACACCATGAACACTGAAGCTTTCTTT. The full variable domain, in which reference TRBV5-1 and TRBJ1-1 provide the parts outside the CDR3, is KAGVTQTPRYLIKTRGQQVTLSCSPISGHRSVSWYQQTPGQGLQFLFEYFSETQRNKGNFPGRFSGRQFSNSRSEMNVSTLELGDSALYLCASSLYTMNTEAFFGQGTRLTVV.